What follows are 26 T cell receptor beta chains derived from one specimen sequenced in a study of T cells in Graves' hyperthyroidism and ophthalmopathy. Amplification of TCR beta CDR3 regions was performed using RNA transcripts as template. With the HTBI primer set, the TCR CDR3 went through a first round of RT-PCR. TCRdb processed the multiplex PCR reads anew with MiXCR; each CDR3 protein has one entry. The sample records about 640,000 distinct CDR3 sequences, less than 25% being singletons. The sample taken for sequencing was blood. The origin of the receptors is a man aged 25 to 40 with Graves' ophthalmopathy.

This clonotype was counted only a few times. CDR3 sequence reads: CASSLDGVTAFF. CDR3 DNA sequence: TGTGCCAGCAGCTTGGATGGGGTAACAGCTTTCTTT. The J gene is TRBJ1-1, the V gene TRBV5-8; no definite D call. Per germline, CDR1 SGHTS and CDR2 YDEGEE. V dropped 0 bases and J dropped 10 bases, with 10 bases sitting between them. The CDR3 runs to 12 residues.

As concerns this clonotype: The junction and the germline gene differ at one end; a read error may be behind it. The chain combines TRBV19 with TRBJ1-1, with D perhaps TRBD1 (5 bases). Germline-derived CDR1 and CDR2 are LNHDA and SQIVND (reference sequence). The CDR3 extends over 16 amino acids. The CDR3 spells CANSINVNRWGTEAFF. DNA of the CDR3: TGTGCCAATAGTATTAACGTGAACAGGTGGGGCACTGAAGCTTTCTTT.

The V call is TRBV4-3, the J call TRBJ1-6, with D unresolved. Germline V gene data show CDR1 as LGHNA and CDR2 as YSLEER. With 5 bases removed from V and 8 bases from J, the gap between germline ends came to 10 bases. The CDR3 has 13 residues. CDR3 sequence (DNA): TGCGCCAGCAGCTCAAGCGAGGATTCACCCCTCCACTTT. Translation: CASSSSEDSPLHF.

The J gene is TRBJ2-5, the V gene TRBV9; 7 bases are shared with TRBD2. Trimming cost V 0 bases and J 4 bases; bases outside gene matches: 3. This CDR3 has 14 amino acids. Germline CDR1 reads SGDLS; CDR2 reads YYNGEE. CDR3 amino acids: CASSVATSRETQYF. CDR3 DNA: TGTGCCAGCAGCGTAGCGACTAGCAGAGAGACCCAGTACTTC.

This clonotype has more than one count but fewer than ten. The gene calls are TRBV27 and TRBJ2-1; possibly TRBD2 for D (5 bases). CDR3 length equals 14 residues. The germline CDR1 and CDR2 sequences are MNHEY and SMNVEV (reference sequence). Trimming removed 7 bases at V and 2 bases at J, with 12 bases between. The CDR3 nucleotides are TGTGCCAGCAACCAGGCGGGTACCTACAATGAGCAGTTCTTC. Translated, it gives CASNQAGTYNEQFF.

The CDR3 DNA reads as TGTGCCTGGAGTAAGGAGCGGGTGAGTCACAATGAGCAGTTCTTC. Its translation is CAWSKERVSHNEQFF. V gene TRBV30 combines with J gene TRBJ2-1; the D gene is possibly TRBD2 (6 bases). Trimming left V 2 bases short and J 5 bases short, with 16 bases between. The germline V gene encodes CDR1 GTSNPN and CDR2 SVGIG (reference sequence). This CDR3 has 15 residues.

On this clonotype itself: The junction differs from germline at one of its ends, possibly a read error. The chain uses TRBV12-3 or TRBV12-4 and TRBJ2-1; 12 nucleotides agree with TRBD2. The length of the CDR3 is 15 residues. CDR3 sequence: CASSLAGGPVDEQFF. The CDR3 DNA follows: TGTGCCAGCAGTCTAGCGGGAGGGCCCGTTGATGAGCAGTTCTTC.

This chain joins TRBV7-9 and TRBJ2-2; D gene uncertain. Trimming removed 1 base from V and 7 bases from J, with 7 bases in between. The CDR3 totals 13 residues. Germline-derived CDR1 and CDR2 are SEHNR and FQNEAQ (reference sequence). Here the CDR3 DNA reads TGTGCCAGCAGCTTAGTTGGGAACGGGGAGCTGTTTTTT. It is translated as CASSLVGNGELFF.

The chain is built from TRBV6-5 and TRBJ2-1, with 9 bases matching TRBD1. The J call may be wrong; the DNA end is better matched by TRBJ2-7. The CDR3 has 17 residues. CDR1 is MNHEY, CDR2 SVGAGI, per germline. The CDR3 is CASSSNLDRGGSNEQYF. In nucleotides, the CDR3 is TGTGCCAGCAGTTCGAACCTGGACAGGGGCGGGAGCAATGAGCAGTACTTC.

Comments on this clonotype: Mismatch with germline at one junction end may stem from a read error. V and J are TRBV7-7 and TRBJ2-7, with TRBD1 as a possible D gene (7 bases). The CDR3 runs 14 residues. CDR1 SSHAT and CDR2 FNYEAQ come from the germline V gene (reference sequence). The chain's CDR3 is CASNPGGTGDEQYF. The CDR3 bases are TGTGCTAGCAACCCAGGGGGGACGGGAGACGAGCAGTACTTC.

This clonotype was recorded a few times. This sequence joins TRBV20-1 and TRBJ2-5; 7 nucleotides match TRBD2. The V gene's germline CDR1 is DFQATT and CDR2 SNEGSKA (reference sequence). The CDR3 runs 15 residues. V lost 3 bases and J lost 1; bases outside the gene matches: 8. The DNA for the CDR3 is TGCAGTGCTAGTGTGGCAGGGAGGGTCCAAGAGACCCAGTACTTC. Protein: CSASVAGRVQETQYF.

A note on this clonotype: The junction shows a germline mismatch at one end, possibly a read error. V gene TRBV5-1 combines with J gene TRBJ2-4; 7 nucleotides agree with TRBD2. Per the germline V gene, CDR1 is SGHRS and CDR2 is YFSETQ. This CDR3 is 16 amino acids long. The CDR3 DNA sequence: TGTGCCAGCAGGGTTACCCCAGCGGGAACCAAAAACATTCAGTACTTC. Amino acid sequence: CASRVTPAGTKNIQYF.

V is TRBV6-1 and J is TRBJ2-2; 11 bases match TRBD1. Germline CDR1 and CDR2: MNHNS and SASEGT. The CDR3 is 16 residues long. The trim removed 6 bases at V and 3 bases at J, leaving 6 bases unmatched. CDR3 sequence: CASRNGQGADTGELFF. CDR3 DNA sequence: TGTGCCAGCAGGAATGGACAGGGGGCGGACACCGGGGAGCTGTTTTTT.

CDR3 DNA: TGCAGTGCTAGAGAAAGCGGGCGCAATGAGCAGTTCTTC. It specifies CSARESGRNEQFF. The rearrangement uses TRBV20-1 and TRBJ2-1, with D tentatively TRBD2 (6 bases). The CDR3 is made up of 13 amino acids. V lost 0 bases and J lost 6, with 9 bases in between. Germline assignment: CDR1 DFQATT and CDR2 SNEGSKA (reference sequence).

The chain employs TRBV4-3 and TRBJ1-4; 8 bases are shared with TRBD1. The germline CDR1 and CDR2 sequences are LGHNA and YSLEER. This CDR3 comprises 17 residues. V lost 0 bases and J lost 4; bases outside the gene matches: 7. The CDR3 protein is CASSQDRGQGLNEKLFF. The CDR3 coding sequence is TGCGCCAGCAGCCAAGACCGTGGACAGGGACTTAATGAAAAACTGTTTTTT.

This clonotype was counted between two and nine times. The chain links TRBV4-2 to TRBJ1-1; weak D call: TRBD1 (6 bases). In germline, CDR1 is LGHNA, CDR2 YNFKEQ. The CDR3 is made up of 16 amino acids. V was trimmed by 0 bases and J by 0 bases, leaving 11 bases between them. The CDR3 protein is CASSQEGAGLNTEAFF. The CDR3 DNA reads TGTGCCAGCAGCCAAGAGGGGGCAGGCCTGAACACTGAAGCTTTCTTT.

This clonotype was counted ten times or more. This rearrangement joins TRBV2 to TRBJ2-5, with D perhaps matching TRBD1 (6 bases). The ends were cut back, 7 bases at V and 2 bases at J, with 17 bases in the middle. The CDR3 is 15 residues long. Germline V lookup: CDR1 SNHLY, CDR2 FYNNEI. CDR3 loop: CASTPASGEQETQYF. CDR3 coding DNA: TGTGCCAGCACCCCTGCATCAGGGGAGCAAGAGACCCAGTACTTC.

This clonotype was observed a few times. V gene TRBV29-1 combines with J gene TRBJ2-3; D is ambiguous. CDR3 size: 14 residues. V was trimmed by 0 bases and J by 1 base, leaving 8 bases between them. The germline V gene has CDR1 SQVTM and CDR2 ANQGSEA. CDR3 sequence: CSVEDPGGTDTQYF. The CDR3 bases are TGCAGCGTTGAAGACCCAGGCGGCACAGATACGCAGTATTTT.

This clonotype was counted between two and nine times. This chain uses TRBV28 with TRBJ2-7; D unresolved. The ends were cut back, 3 bases at V and 5 bases at J, with 5 bases in the middle. The germline V gene encodes CDR1 MDHEN and CDR2 SYDVKM. The CDR3 consists of 11 residues. CDR3 DNA sequence: TGTGCCAGCAGTTTTTCCAACGAGCAGTACTTC. Its translation is CASSFSNEQYF.

The chain combines TRBV20-1 with TRBJ2-7, with 7 bases lining up with TRBD1. Germline V lookup: CDR1 DFQATT, CDR2 SNEGSKA (reference sequence). V lost 3 bases, J lost 4 bases, and 9 bases stayed unmatched. The CDR3 extends over 14 amino acids. The CDR3 sequence: CSARLTGRSYEQYF. The CDR3 coding sequence is TGCAGTGCTAGGCTGACAGGGAGAAGTTACGAGCAGTACTTC.

At least ten counts were recorded for this clonotype. The chain uses TRBV18 and TRBJ2-5, with TRBD1 matching over 7 bases. Germline V lookup: CDR1 KGHSH, CDR2 LQKENI. CDR3 length equals 14 residues. The J segment lost 2 bases and the V segment lost 4 bases, leaving 4 bases of the junction unmatched. The CDR3 reads CASSLRTGQETQYF. DNA of the CDR3: TGTGCCAGCTCACTACGGACAGGACAAGAGACCCAGTACTTC.

This clonotype came up many times. The chain links TRBV5-1 to TRBJ2-1; TRBD1 aligns across 7 bases. Germline CDR1 and CDR2: SGHRS and YFSETQ. This CDR3 region has 16 residues. The trim removed 2 bases at V and 4 bases at J, leaving 9 bases unmatched. The CDR3 sequence is CASSFSAGTEYNEQFF. The CDR3 coding sequence is TGCGCCAGCAGCTTTTCTGCCGGGACAGAGTACAATGAGCAGTTCTTC.

This clonotype was detected ten times or more. This chain connects TRBV30 to TRBJ1-1; D gene unclear. This CDR3 comprises 12 residues. V was pared by 3 bases and J by 2 bases, with 7 bases between. The germline V gene encodes CDR1 GTSNPN and CDR2 SVGIG (reference sequence). The CDR3 DNA reads TGTGCCTGGAGGGTCAGCAACACTGAAGCTTTCTTT. Translating it yields CAWRVSNTEAFF.

Only one count was recorded for this clonotype. A junction end diverges from the germline sequence, so it may reflect a read error. The gene calls are TRBV6-1 and TRBJ2-7; 7 nucleotides match TRBD1. CDR1 and CDR2 from the germline V gene are MNHNS and SASEGT. This CDR3 is built from 16 residues. CDR3 loop: CASSEYPGQITYGQYF. For the CDR3, the DNA is TGTGCCAGCAGTGAATACCCGGGACAGATAACCTACGGGCAGTACTTC.

This clonotype has only a few counts. The rearrangement uses TRBV9 and TRBJ2-3; D not certain. The CDR3 has 14 residues. CDR1 is SGDLS, CDR2 YYNGEE, per germline. The V end was cut by 0 bases, the J end by 6 bases, with 11 bases between. This CDR3 reads CASSVAAGWDTQYF. CDR3 nucleotides: TGTGCCAGCAGCGTAGCGGCAGGATGGGATACGCAGTATTTT.

A note on this clonotype: Given a much more abundant clone one base away, this may be a read error. The CDR3 does not end in the conserved phenylalanine or tryptophan, so this is likely a read error. The CDR3 sequence is CASRLQTGPGVDTEAFL. The DNA for the CDR3 is TGTGCCAGCAGACTTCAGACAGGGCCGGGTGTAGACACTGAAGCTTTCCTT. This chain connects TRBV6-4 to TRBJ1-1; 7 positions match TRBD1. This CDR3 is built from 17 residues. J was trimmed by 3 bases and V by 6 bases; bases with no gene match: 16. CDR1 is MRHNA, CDR2 SNTAGT, per germline.